This record concerns one T cell receptor beta chain sequence. No cognate antigen has been identified for it. No base quality values were provided; no much bigger clone lies one nucleotide off. Relative to germline, V is 2 bases shorter and J is 8 bases shorter, with 10 bases between their ends. The CDR3, from cysteine to phenylalanine, totals 13 residues. Left in the record is the CDR3 DNA by itself, 39 bases read in frame from the first base. The germline V gene (reference sequence) yields MNHNY for CDR1 and SVGAGI for CDR2. This sample was taken from a study of cytomegalovirus exposure and HLA in healthy donors listed by TCRdb under 2017. Some background on the complete study: An earlier analysis of a few hundred of the donors reported about 300 Gb of sequence data and 100 million to 120 million unique TCR beta sequences obtained from around 170 million T cells. All discovery cohort repertoires had been generated on a single sequencing platform. Of the roughly 400 genotyped donors, about 80% fell in the genetic ancestry cluster associated with self-reported Caucasian donors. Among 398 genotyped donors of the cohort, an average of around 240,000 unique TCR beta nucleotide sequences were sequenced per donor, about a sixth of them non-productive. The number of typed donors differed by locus: roughly 629-640 for A, B, C, DRB1 and DQB1; 500 to 550 for DQA1; over 600 for DPA1; and some 450 for DPB1. About five DR-DQ haplotypes were treated as single units for association and clustering because of strong linkage in the cohort. The T cell repertoires of 666 subjects were profiled by immunosequencing and related to cytomegalovirus serostatus. Donor age, sex, ethnicity and CMV serostatus were collected together with the repertoire data. An earlier analysis of approximately 630 of the donors applied high-throughput TCR beta sequencing to assess whether each TCR beta V gene segment acted as functional or pseudogenic. To study patterns of TCR occurrence, a later analysis re-analyzed previously published TCR beta repertoires from around 700 donors and added high-resolution HLA genotyping. A later genetic analysis took genome-wide SNP genotypes for about three fifths of the 666 donors and used that subset as a discovery cohort. The study aimed to test whether cataloging public T cell receptors could reveal signatures of past pathogen exposure. High-throughput TCR immunosequencing, statistical association of individual TCRs with disease status, and machine learning were combined to predict cytomegalovirus infection status. The later analysis used no new phenotypic data to find candidate immune exposures, relying instead on TCR beta sequences and their occurrence across donors. Both class I and class II loci were covered by HLA typing, at four-digit resolution. Roughly 300 gigabases of sequencing data and tens of millions of unique TCR sequences were included in an early release covering 500 to 750 HLA-typed donors. A separate validation cohort of 90 to 150 different subjects was used in addition to the approximately 670-subject first cohort.

In total, approximately 700 healthy bone marrow donors made up the cohort. All cohort members were sampled while nominally healthy, although unrecorded immune exposures were likely present. The donor tested CMV seropositive, placing the donor among the 289 seropositive members of the cohort. A peripheral blood sample was collected from each donor, and TCR beta sequencing was performed on peripheral blood mononuclear cells. The Qiagen DNeasy Blood Extraction Kit was used to extract genomic DNA from the blood cell samples. Library preparation employed the immunoSEQ multiplex PCR assay. For the multiplex PCR, a mixture combining 60 forward primers for TCR Vbeta segments and 13 reverse primers for TCR Jbeta segments was used. Amplification of the CDR3 region of rearranged TCR beta genes was performed with a multiplex PCR assay on genomic DNA. The amplified TCR beta libraries were sequenced on the Illumina HiSeq System as 87-base-pair reads. For the original study's pipeline: In a later analysis, 77 million or so unique TCR beta chains were counted across the roughly 610 repertoires, and roughly 11 million of these chains were shared by at least two donors. Raw reads were error-corrected and collapsed into unique sequences by a nearest-neighbor algorithm in which closely related sequences were merged to remove PCR and sequencing errors. Alignment of CDR3 sequences to IMGT reference sequences was used to assign V, D and J gene segments. For a sequence to be retained, at least a six-nucleotide match to both a V gene segment and a J gene segment was required. Rearrangements were classified as productive when the CDR3 lacked stop codons and remained in frame with V and J, and all other rearrangements were classified as non-productive. Following IMGT convention, CDR3 was defined as the stretch from the second conserved V-encoded cysteine up to the conserved J-encoded phenylalanine. The earlier analysis of about 620 of the donors excluded sequences that lacked an unambiguous match to a single V gene segment. An earlier analysis of just under 600 of the donors called V segments functional above 56.7% productive rearrangements and segregating when the between-donor standard deviation exceeded 5%. To diagnose cytomegalovirus status from the catalog of TCR beta chain sequences, a statistical classification framework was built. V and J gene assignment, in a later analysis, came from comparing TCR nucleotide sequences with IMGT/GENE-DB human TR gene sequences. A later analysis assigned CDR3 sequences and most-parsimonious VDJ recombination scenarios with the TCRdist pipeline. In a later analysis, each TCR beta chain was defined by its CDR3 amino acid sequence together with its V-gene family, and reads lacking a unique V-gene family were excluded. As a way to deal with suspected cross-contamination and a sequencing artifact, a later analysis dropped approximately 590 nucleotide sequences that were highly shared and had low generation probability. For each public chain, a later analysis derived a clonal expansion index from normalized ranks of inferred template counts within each repertoire. A later analysis computed generation probabilities with a VDJ recombination model fitted to out-of-frame rearrangements, and checked the results against IGoR. In a later analysis, hypergeometric tests were used to score TCR-TCR, TCR-HLA and TCR-CMV co-occurrence, with a repertoire-size bias correction applied to TCR pairs. False discovery rates were estimated in a later analysis by permuting HLA or CMV assignments 20 times. In a later analysis, co-occurring TCRs were grouped using DBSCAN, with TCRdist sequence similarity added in when clustering inside HLA-allele-positive subsets. Repertoires with fewer than 30,000 or more than 120,000 public chains were left out of co-occurrence clustering, as were a handful of repertoires with anomalous nucleotide sharing. TCRdb re-hosts the immuneACCESS table, in-frame sequences only. Its copies lack some clones; in the studies checked, an unresolved V gene accounts for under half of them, and the cause for the rest is not known. V and J calls plus clone size are reproduced from that table; the DNA served to infer D and trimming. This sample holds under 150,000 clones; about four fifths were observed only once. Around 4.4% of the sample rests with the top ten.

Findings and caveats that apply to the study as a whole: CMV serostatus was the only immune exposure information available for the cohort. In a later analysis, HLA-associated TCR beta chains were found to be more clonally expanded and to have lower generation probabilities than equally common non-associated chains. Because counts were too low, approximately 15 rarely observed V segments, including chromosome 9 orphons, were excluded from the earlier analysis of 587 of the donors. Some IMGT-functional V segments, including TRBV6-2 and TRBV6-3, could not be told apart with the 87-base-pair reads, so those segments were excluded. The authors suggested that the approach could potentially be extended to other disease states and immunological phenotypes. Because some donors lacked HLA typing at each locus, the association tests relied only on the typed subset. According to a later analysis, TCR association rates differed among HLA loci, with DRB1 alleles showing the most associated TCRs and HLA-C alleles showing the fewest. At a false discovery rate of 0.05, a later analysis linked around 15,000 TCR beta sequences to specific HLA alleles. Only TCR beta chains were sequenced in this cohort, and the absence of alpha or paired-chain data limited detectable features. Assigning TCR associations to individual alleles was difficult when HLA alleles, especially DR and DQ, strongly co-occurred. In the study, some 180 TCR beta chains were listed as associated with cytomegalovirus. A cluster of highly shared sequence variants was judged likely to be a technical artifact of the sequencing pipeline. Linkage disequilibrium might explain the correlated functional status among segregating V segments, but an unknown experimental factor could not be excluded. A later analysis reported that several top co-occurrence clusters appeared linked to parvovirus B19, influenza, CMV and Epstein-Barr virus. According to a later analysis, most CMV-associated TCR beta chains appeared to be HLA-restricted, and the HLA associations seemed to be driven largely by CMV exposure. In vitro tests confirmed that a few of the cytomegalovirus-associated TCR beta chains recognize cytomegalovirus antigens. Broadly in line with IMGT annotations, most TCR beta V segments showed up in productive rearrangements about 90% or about 30% of the time in an earlier analysis of several hundred of the donors. A further reported finding was that TCR beta sequences accurately predicted the HLA-A and HLA-B alleles for most subjects in the first cohort. Most TCR sequences were observed very rarely across donors, whereas some public TCRs were present in many individuals. Roughly uniform sequencing depth across donors was assumed in presence/absence analyses, although this assumption may not hold. V-gene and J-gene trimming of TCR beta chains was associated with a missense DCLRE1C variant in a later genetic analysis, and the association was replicated in an independent cohort. A later genetic analysis reported fewer N-insertions in productive TCRs among donors in an Asian-associated ancestry cluster than the 666-donor mean. Cytomegalovirus status was reported to be diagnosed by the classifier with high specificity and sensitivity in both the original and validation cohorts.

In this chain, TRBV6-6 is recombined with TRBJ2-1; a tentative D call is TRBD2 (6 bases match). Input material: PBMCs. This clonotype was obtained from a man aged 25 to 40 in good health and CMV-seropositive. CDR3 loop: CASSYGGKDEQFF. In nucleotides, the sequence is TGTGCCAGCAGTTACGGGGGGAAGGATGAGCAGTTCTTC.